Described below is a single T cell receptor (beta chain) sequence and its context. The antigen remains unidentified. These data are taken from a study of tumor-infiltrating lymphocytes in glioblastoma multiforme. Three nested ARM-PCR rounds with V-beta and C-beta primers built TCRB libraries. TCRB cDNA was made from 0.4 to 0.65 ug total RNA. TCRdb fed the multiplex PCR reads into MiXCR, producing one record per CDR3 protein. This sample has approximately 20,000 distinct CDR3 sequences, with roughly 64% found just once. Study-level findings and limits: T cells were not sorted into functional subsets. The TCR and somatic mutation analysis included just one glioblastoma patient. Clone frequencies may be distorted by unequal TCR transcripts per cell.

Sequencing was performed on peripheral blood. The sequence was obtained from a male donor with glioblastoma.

CDR3 nucleotide sequence: TGTGCCAGCAAAAGACTAGCGGGAGAGAACACCGGGGAGCTGTTTTTT. This translates into CASKRLAGENTGELFF. This chain links TRBV12-3 or TRBV12-4 with TRBJ2-2, with 12 bases identical to TRBD2. The CDR3 covers 16 residues. Losses at the gene ends were 7 bases for V and 1 base for J; bases not matched to a gene: 4.